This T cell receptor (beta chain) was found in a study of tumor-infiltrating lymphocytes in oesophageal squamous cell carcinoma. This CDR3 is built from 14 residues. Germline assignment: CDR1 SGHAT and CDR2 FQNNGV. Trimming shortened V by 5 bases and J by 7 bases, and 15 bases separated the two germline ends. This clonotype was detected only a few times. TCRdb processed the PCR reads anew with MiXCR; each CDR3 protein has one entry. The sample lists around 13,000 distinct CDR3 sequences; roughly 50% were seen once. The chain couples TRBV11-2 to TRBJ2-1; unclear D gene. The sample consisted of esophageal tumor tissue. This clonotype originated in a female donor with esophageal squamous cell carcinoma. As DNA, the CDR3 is TGTGCCAGCAGCCGAGTTCAACGGGTTAATGAGCAGTTCTTC. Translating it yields CASSRVQRVNEQFF.